This TCR beta chain was identified during a study of blood T cell repertoires in COVID-19. For the study at large: Sites in the United States, Italy and Spain provided acute and convalescent COVID-19 samples.

Sequencing was performed with immunoSEQ multiplex PCR; in TCRdb, only in-frame clones are kept and a portion is missing. The sample includes under 25,000 clones, 80% to 90% of them seen just once. This TCR was recovered from an elderly woman with acute or convalescent COVID-19. The sample taken for sequencing was peripheral blood.

DNA for the CDR3: TGCAGTGCTAGTCGAACTAGTCAGTACGAGCAGTACTTC. Translating gives CSASRTSQYEQYF. The chain links TRBV20-1 to TRBJ2-7, with a tentative D call TRBD2 (5 bases). V lost 3 bases, J lost 4 bases, and 13 bases lay in between. The CDR3 is 13 residues long. Germline CDR1 DFQATT, CDR2 SNEGSKA (reference sequence).